The rows below give T cell receptor beta chains drawn from one sample of a study of STAT5B mutations in CD4+ large granular lymphocyte leukemia. Sequencing used immunoSEQ multiplex PCR; TCRdb keeps in-frame clones, though not all of them. The table shows more than 20,000 clones, with around 80% occurring only once. Sequenced sample: CD4+ T cells from blood buffy coats. All receptors derive from a human donor in good health. Each CDR3 is given with its conserved first and last residue. Each record gives: CDR3 length, V gene, D gene, J gene, clone size, CDR3 protein, CDR3 DNA. D genes are given only for firm matches. Clone size is shown for a subset of rows, as once, few, many or a class of expanded clone.

length: 15; V: TRBV7-2; D: TRBD1; J: TRBJ2-2; size: -; CDR3: CASSLGQVATGELFF; DNA: TGTGCCAGCAGCTTGGGACAGGTCGCCACCGGGGAGCTGTTTTTT
length: 17; V: TRBV4-1; D: -; J: TRBJ1-5; size: once; CDR3: CASSQDSTVSGNQPQHF; DNA: TGCGCCAGCAGCCAAGACTCTACAGTGAGCGGCAATCAGCCCCAGCATTTT
length: 14; V: TRBV25-1; D: -; J: TRBJ1-2; size: -; CDR3: CASSVNGRAAGYTF; DNA: TGTGCCAGCAGTGTGAACGGAAGGGCGGCTGGCTACACCTTC
length: 15; V: TRBV6-1; D: TRBD1; J: TRBJ1-2; size: -; CDR3: CASSDPGQGHYGYTF; DNA: TGTGCCAGCAGTGATCCGGGACAGGGGCACTATGGCTACACCTTC
length: 17; V: TRBV7-3; D: TRBD2; J: TRBJ2-1; size: -; CDR3: CASSLIPAGGSYNEQFF; DNA: TGTGCCAGCAGCTTAATACCAGCGGGGGGCTCCTACAATGAGCAGTTCTTC
length: 16; V: TRBV19; D: TRBD1; J: TRBJ2-2; size: once; CDR3: CATSTGTGGGTGELFF; DNA: TGTGCCACCAGTACCGGGACAGGGGGCGGCACCGGGGAGCTGTTTTTT
length: 13; V: TRBV6-1; D: TRBD1; J: TRBJ1-1; size: few; CDR3: CASEDRVNTEAFF; DNA: TGTGCCAGCGAGGACAGGGTGAACACTGAAGCTTTCTTT
length: 14; V: TRBV5-6; D: -; J: TRBJ2-5; size: -; CDR3: CASRRIRGRETQYF; DNA: TGTGCCAGCAGAAGGATTCGGGGGCGGGAGACCCAGTACTTC
length: 14; V: TRBV19; D: TRBD1; J: TRBJ2-3; size: -; CDR3: CASSIDRGPYTQYF; DNA: TGTGCCAGTAGTATAGACAGGGGGCCATATACGCAGTATTTT
length: 16; V: TRBV5-6; D: -; J: TRBJ1-5; size: -; CDR3: CASSFTGAAGNQPQHF; DNA: TGTGCCAGCAGCTTTACAGGCGCGGCCGGCAATCAGCCCCAGCATTTT
length: 16; V: TRBV6-1; D: TRBD1; J: TRBJ2-5; size: -; CDR3: CASSEGTGVIGETQYF; DNA: TGTGCCAGCAGTGAGGGCACAGGGGTGATAGGAGAGACCCAGTACTTC
length: 14; V: TRBV19; D: -; J: TRBJ2-3; size: -; CDR3: CASSWRSSTDTQYF; DNA: TGTGCCAGTAGTTGGCGGTCTAGCACAGATACGCAGTATTTT
length: 12; V: TRBV28; D: TRBD2; J: TRBJ2-3; size: -; CDR3: CASSWGLPTQYF; DNA: TGTGCCAGCAGTTGGGGACTACCTACGCAGTATTTT
length: 14; V: TRBV4-1; D: -; J: TRBJ2-7; size: -; CDR3: CASSQAETDYEQYF; DNA: TGCGCCAGCAGCCAAGCGGAAACAGACTACGAGCAGTACTTC
length: 14; V: TRBV4-1; D: -; J: TRBJ1-5; size: -; CDR3: CASSRLGMDQPQHF; DNA: TGCGCCAGCAGTCGCCTGGGGATGGATCAGCCCCAGCATTTT
length: 15; V: TRBV19; D: TRBD2; J: TRBJ2-3; size: -; CDR3: CASRRGTSGTDTQYF; DNA: TGTGCCAGTAGGAGAGGGACTAGCGGCACAGATACGCAGTATTTT
length: 14; V: TRBV5-4; D: TRBD2; J: TRBJ2-1; size: -; CDR3: CASSPWTSGNEQFF; DNA: TGTGCCAGCAGCCCCTGGACTAGCGGCAATGAGCAGTTCTTC
length: 16; V: TRBV27; D: TRBD2; J: TRBJ2-1; size: -; CDR3: CASRTGWTSSRNEQFF; DNA: TGTGCCAGCAGGACCGGATGGACTAGTAGCCGCAATGAGCAGTTCTTC
length: 14; V: TRBV11-2; D: TRBD2; J: TRBJ2-5; size: -; CDR3: CASSLASGPETQYF; DNA: TGTGCCAGCAGCTTAGCTAGCGGGCCAGAGACCCAGTACTTC
length: 14; V: TRBV28; D: -; J: TRBJ1-1; size: -; CDR3: CATNPRRVNTEAFF; DNA: TGTGCCACCAACCCGCGCAGGGTTAACACTGAAGCTTTCTTT
length: 14; V: TRBV18; D: -; J: TRBJ1-5; size: -; CDR3: CASSKGVGNQPQHF; DNA: TGTGCCAGCTCAAAGGGGGTAGGCAATCAGCCCCAGCATTTT
length: 16; V: TRBV5-1; D: TRBD1; J: TRBJ2-6; size: -; CDR3: CASRTGGASGANVLTF; DNA: TGCGCCAGCAGGACAGGGGGCGCCTCTGGGGCCAACGTCCTGACTTTC
length: 14; V: TRBV7-2; D: -; J: TRBJ2-1; size: few; CDR3: CASSSRTSYNEQFF; DNA: TGTGCCAGCAGCTCGCGGACTTCCTACAATGAGCAGTTCTTC